A single sample is the source of the 27 T cell receptor beta chains below, sequenced in a study of cytomegalovirus exposure and HLA in healthy donors. PCR was performed using 60 Vbeta and 13 Jbeta primers. The assay was immunoSEQ multiplex PCR, and TCRdb's table has in-frame clones only and misses some. The sample carries about 130,000 clones, around 80% recorded once. Specimen: PBMCs. The receptors stem from a woman aged 18 to 35 in good health and CMV-seronegative.

As DNA, the CDR3 is TGTGCCAGCAGGGGCCAAGGACTAGCGGGAAGGGAGACCCAGTACTTC. Translating it yields CASRGQGLAGRETQYF. The chain couples TRBV2 to TRBJ2-5, with 12 bases matching TRBD2. This CDR3 has 16 amino acids. Germline V lookup: CDR1 SNHLY, CDR2 FYNNEI. Trimming at V came to 6 bases and at J to 5 bases, leaving 10 bases not matched to a gene.

The chain employs TRBV5-1 and TRBJ2-5, with a tentative D call TRBD2 (6 bases). Germline V gene sequence: CDR1 SGHRS, CDR2 YFSETQ. V lost 4 bases, J lost 0 bases, and 19 bases lay in between. The CDR3 consists of 17 residues. Written as DNA, the CDR3 is TGCGCCAGCAGCGTGAACCGGGACGGAGGGTACCAAGAGACCCAGTACTTC. It encodes CASSVNRDGGYQETQYF.

The V gene is TRBV14, the J gene TRBJ2-7; 9 bases are a match to TRBD1. CDR1 is SGHDN, CDR2 FVKESK, per germline. This CDR3 comprises 15 residues. Trimming removed 3 bases from V and 6 bases from J; junction bases left unmatched: 9. In DNA, the CDR3 is TGTGCCAGCAGCCAGTTTACAGGGGGCTCGATCGAGCAGTACTTC. Its protein product is CASSQFTGGSIEQYF.

The sample holds a few counts of this clone. The chain uses TRBV27 and TRBJ1-1; tentative D call: TRBD1 (5 bases). The V gene lost 5 bases and the J gene lost 1 base, with 11 bases spanning the gap. CDR3 length: 14 residues. The germline gives CDR1 MNHEY, CDR2 SMNVEV (reference sequence). The CDR3 protein is CASSPIGANTEAFF. The CDR3 DNA reads as TGTGCCAGCAGTCCGATTGGGGCGAACACTGAAGCTTTCTTT.

The V and J genes are TRBV30 and TRBJ1-2; possibly TRBD1 for D (5 bases). This CDR3 has 11 amino acids. Trimming removed 3 bases from V and 4 bases from J, with 6 bases in between. Germline V CDR1 and CDR2: GTSNPN, SVGIG (reference sequence). CDR3 loop: CAWRDSYGYTF. The CDR3 DNA follows: TGTGCCTGGAGAGACAGCTATGGCTACACCTTC.

This sequence joins TRBV6-1 and TRBJ2-1, with 9 bases fitting TRBD1. The germline V gene has CDR1 MNHNS and CDR2 SASEGT. Unmatched junction bases numbered 6, after V lost 6 bases and J lost 6 bases. This CDR3 region has 14 residues. The CDR3 loop reads CASRLDRGGNEQFF. CDR3 bases: TGTGCCAGCAGGTTGGACAGGGGTGGCAATGAGCAGTTCTTC.

The chain has TRBV5-1 and TRBJ2-5; 7 bases agree with TRBD2. The germline gives CDR1 SGHRS, CDR2 YFSETQ. V was pared by 1 base and J by 5 bases, with 17 bases of the junction left unmatched. The CDR3 runs to 18 residues. This CDR3 reads CASSLRFSGLPVEETQYF. The CDR3 DNA reads TGCGCCAGCAGCTTGAGATTTTCGGGACTACCGGTAGAGGAGACCCAGTACTTC.

The genes are TRBV10-3 and TRBJ1-1; D perhaps matches TRBD1 (6 bases). CDR1 is ENHRY, CDR2 SYGVKD, per germline. The ends were cut back, 5 bases at V and 2 bases at J, with 15 bases in the middle. The CDR3 sequence is 15 residues long. CDR3 region: CAISPTRDKNTEAFF. For the CDR3, the DNA is TGTGCCATCAGTCCAACCCGGGACAAAAACACTGAAGCTTTCTTT.

This clone was detected a few times. The chain recombines TRBV2 with TRBJ1-1; 9 bases are shared with TRBD1. CDR3 length: 14 residues. Losses at the gene ends were 6 bases for V and 5 bases for J; bases not matched to a gene: 7. Germline V CDR1 and CDR2: SNHLY, FYNNEI. Written as DNA, the CDR3 is TGTGCCAGCAGGACCTCGACAGGGGGGACTGAAGCTTTCTTT. Amino acid sequence: CASRTSTGGTEAFF.

DNA of the CDR3: TGTGCCAGCGCCTTGGTGGGCCCCGGGGAGCTGTTTTTT. This codes for CASALVGPGELFF. J is TRBJ2-2 and V is TRBV4-2; D is unclear. V lost 8 bases and J lost 6, with 13 bases in between. Per the germline V gene, CDR1 is LGHNA and CDR2 is YNFKEQ. The CDR3 runs 13 residues.

CDR3 DNA: TGTGCCAGCGCAACCGGGACAGCAAATGAAAAACTGTTTTTT. This translates into CASATGTANEKLFF. The chain uses TRBV19 and TRBJ1-4, with TRBD1 matching over 7 bases. J lost 5 bases, V lost 9 bases, and 9 bases had no gene match. The CDR3 length is 14 residues. CDR1 and CDR2 from the germline V gene are LNHDA and SQIVND (reference sequence).

Points on this clone: Other DNA sequences in this sample translate to the same CDR3. V usage is TRBV7-9 and J usage is TRBJ2-7, with TRBD2 matching over 7 bases. CDR1 and CDR2 from the germline V gene are SEHNR and FQNEAQ (reference sequence). CDR3 length equals 15 residues. With V trimmed by 5 bases and J by 1 base, 8 bases remained unmatched. The CDR3 is CASSPIGEGSYEQYF. In nucleotides, the CDR3 is TGTGCCAGCAGCCCAATTGGGGAGGGTTCCTACGAGCAGTACTTC.

The chain is built from TRBV6-5 and TRBJ1-1, with D perhaps matching TRBD1 (6 bases). From germline, CDR1 is MNHEY and CDR2 SVGAGI. V was shortened by 4 bases and J by 5 bases, with 14 bases between the two germline ends. The CDR3 is made up of 14 amino acids. Written as DNA, the CDR3 is TGTGCCAGCAGTTTTTCCAGGGGAGAAACTGAAGCTTTCTTT. Residues: CASSFSRGETEAFF.

V is TRBV13 and J is TRBJ2-2; the D is unclear. Germline V lookup: CDR1 PRHDT, CDR2 FYEKMQ (reference sequence). The CDR3 spans 14 residues. V lost 5 bases to trimming and J lost 2 bases, with 9 bases between them. The CDR3 nucleotides are TGTGCCAGCAGCCTACTGTCTAACACCGGGGAGCTGTTTTTT. Its translation: CASSLLSNTGELFF.

The CDR3 reads CASSFRGTVGNEQFF. CDR3 coding DNA: TGTGCCAGTAGCTTTCGGGGGACAGTTGGGAATGAGCAGTTCTTC. This sequence joins TRBV19 and TRBJ2-1; weak D call: TRBD1 (7 bases). Per germline, CDR1 LNHDA and CDR2 SQIVND (reference sequence). The CDR3 totals 15 residues. Trimming shortened V by 6 bases and J by 7 bases, and 19 bases separated the two germline ends.

The chain couples TRBV7-6 to TRBJ2-7, with D possibly TRBD1 on 5 matching bases. This CDR3 spans 13 amino acids. Trimming stripped 4 bases from V and 4 bases from J, with 11 bases between. Germline lookup yields CDR1 SGHVS and CDR2 FNYEAQ. CDR3: CASSSGLGYEQYF. CDR3 bases: TGTGCCAGCAGCTCAGGGCTAGGGTACGAGCAGTACTTC.

This clone was observed a single time. CDR3 in DNA: TGTGCCAGCAGTTCTTTGACTAGCGGGAGGGACACCGGGGAGCTGTTTTTT. This gives the protein CASSSLTSGRDTGELFF. The chain employs TRBV14 and TRBJ2-2; the match to TRBD2 covers 14 bases. The trim removed 6 bases at V and 3 bases at J, leaving 6 bases unmatched. CDR1 and CDR2 from the germline V gene are SGHDN and FVKESK. CDR3 length: 17 residues.

The chain carries TRBV6-1 and TRBJ1-1; the match to TRBD1 covers 8 bases. This CDR3 is 14 amino acids long. Per the germline V gene, CDR1 is MNHNS and CDR2 is SASEGT. Trimming at V came to 6 bases and at J to 2 bases, leaving 5 bases not matched to a gene. CDR3 nucleotide sequence: TGTGCCAGCAGACTGACAGGGGTTAACACTGAAGCTTTCTTT. It specifies CASRLTGVNTEAFF.

CDR3 residues: CASSKIPGTSGSLSGELFF. The CDR3 DNA reads as TGCGCCAGCAGCAAGATACCCGGGACTAGCGGGAGCTTGAGCGGGGAGCTGTTTTTT. The chain joins TRBV5-1 to TRBJ2-2, with TRBD2 matching 14 bases. In germline, CDR1 is SGHRS, CDR2 YFSETQ. This CDR3 contains 19 residues. V lost 4 bases, J lost 7 bases, and 15 bases stayed unmatched.

This chain joins TRBV19 and TRBJ2-1; 10 bases line up with TRBD1. V was clipped by 4 bases and J by 3 bases; unmatched bases: 3. The CDR3 consists of 15 residues. Germline values: CDR1 LNHDA, CDR2 SQIVND (reference sequence). The CDR3 sequence is CASSTDRGSYNEQFF. In DNA, the CDR3 is TGTGCCAGTAGTACGGACAGGGGGAGCTACAATGAGCAGTTCTTC.

The chain has TRBV14 and TRBJ2-5; perhaps TRBD2 as D (6 bases). Trimming took 4 bases from V and 5 from J, leaving 14 bases between them. This CDR3 comprises 14 residues. Germline CDR1 and CDR2: SGHDN and FVKESK. The DNA of the CDR3 is TGTGCCAGCAGCCCTCGGGCGGGGAAGGAGACCCAGTACTTC. It yields the protein CASSPRAGKETQYF.

The rearrangement links TRBV7-2 to TRBJ2-2, with 11 bases fitting TRBD2. The CDR3 runs to 18 residues. Germline loops: CDR1 SGHTA, CDR2 FQGNSA. V gave up 5 bases and J gave up 3 bases; unmatched junction bases: 11. The CDR3 loop reads CASSKGLAESRDTGELFF. The CDR3 DNA follows: TGTGCCAGCAGCAAGGGACTAGCGGAGTCTAGGGACACCGGGGAGCTGTTTTTT.

A single count supports this clone. V is TRBV27 and J is TRBJ1-2, with 8 bases that match TRBD1. Germline V gene data show CDR1 as MNHEY and CDR2 as SMNVEV (reference sequence). J gave up 4 bases and V 5 bases, and 12 bases lay outside the gene matches. This CDR3 is built from 16 residues. CDR3: CASSIIPGQALYGYTF. DNA for the CDR3: TGTGCCAGCAGTATAATACCGGGACAGGCCCTCTATGGCTACACCTTC.

This clone has only one observation. The rearrangement joins TRBV6-6 to TRBJ2-1; D may be TRBD2 (7 bases). The V gene's germline CDR1 is MNHNY and CDR2 SVGAGI (reference sequence). CDR3 length: 14 amino acids. V lost 7 bases and J 6 bases, leaving 16 bases between the germline ends. The CDR3 DNA is TGTGCCAGCACCCTCGCGGGGGCGATCAATGAGCAGTTCTTC. Its translation: CASTLAGAINEQFF.

The gene calls are TRBV5-4 and TRBJ1-2; 7 nucleotides match TRBD1. The CDR3 loop spans 17 amino acids. V was clipped by 2 bases and J by 2 bases; unmatched bases: 12. Germline-derived CDR1 and CDR2 are SGHNT and YYREEE (reference sequence). The CDR3 here is CASSFGAGGSRNYGYTF. CDR3 coding DNA: TGTGCCAGCAGCTTTGGGGCAGGGGGTTCCAGGAACTATGGCTACACCTTC. Together with reference TRBV5-4 and TRBJ1-2, the CDR3 gives the full variable domain: ETGVTQSPTHLIKTRGQQVTLRCSSQSGHNTVSWYQQALGQGPQFIFQYYREEENGRGNFPPRFSGLQFPNYSSELNVNALELDDSALYLCASSFGAGGSRNYGYTFGSGTRLTVV.

The V gene is TRBV10-3, the J gene TRBJ2-7, with TRBD1 identical over 8 bases. Germline V CDR1 and CDR2: ENHRY, SYGVKD. CDR3 length equals 14 residues. With 6 bases clipped from V and 2 bases from J, the junction kept 6 bases outside the gene matches. For the CDR3, the DNA is TGTGCCATCAGCCCGACAGGGGCGACCTACGAGCAGTACTTC. Translation gives CAISPTGATYEQYF.

The V gene is TRBV6-1, the J gene TRBJ2-4, with TRBD1 identical over 7 bases. CDR1 MNHNS and CDR2 SASEGT come from the germline V gene. This CDR3 region has 16 residues. Unmatched junction bases numbered 7, after V lost 1 base and J lost 4 bases. The CDR3 coding sequence is TGTGCCAGCAGTGAAGGGTCGAGACAGGGAAAAAACATTCAGTACTTC. Encoded protein: CASSEGSRQGKNIQYF.